One sample yielded the 27 T cell receptor delta chains listed below, sequenced in a study of Vδ1+ human thymocytes. Study observations and caveats: Thymic TRG and TRD repertoires appeared highly polyclonal.

Sequences come from RNA converted to cDNA by reverse transcription. Multiplex PCR used pooled V-gene forward primers and a constant-region reverse primer to amplify CDR3s. TCRdb re-called the multiplex PCR reads using CATT. The sample yields over 20,000 delta-chain clones, around 7.4% seen once. Their specific antigens are unknown. The sample was Vdelta1+ gamma-delta thymocytes from the thymus. Subset: FACS-sorted CD3+ TCRalphabeta- TCRVdelta1+ TCRVdelta2- thymocytes. All receptors come from a child under two years old who had congenital heart surgery.

The chain combines TRDV1 with TRDJ1; TRDD3 matches 9 bases. Trimming cost V 2 bases and J 4 bases; bases outside gene matches: 17. Germline V gene sequence: CDR1 TSWWSYY, CDR2 QGS. This CDR3 has 19 amino acids. The CDR3 sequence: CALGEKFSSQLGDGDKLIF. The CDR3 DNA reads TGTGCTCTTGGGGAAAAGTTCTCCTCCCAACTGGGGGACGGCGATAAACTCATCTTT.

This clone has more than one count but fewer than ten. This rearrangement joins TRDV1 to TRDJ1, with 12 bases fitting TRDD3. The CDR3 covers 20 residues. Germline assignment: CDR1 TSWWSYY and CDR2 QGS. The J segment lost 5 bases and the V segment lost 0 bases, leaving 16 bases of the junction unmatched. This chain's CDR3 is CALGELPLPTGGYMADKLIF. Written as DNA, the CDR3 is TGTGCTCTTGGGGAACTTCCCCTTCCTACTGGGGGATACATGGCTGATAAACTCATCTTT.

This clone showed up just a few times. The rearrangement joins TRDV1 to TRDJ1; D remains unclear. Germline lookup yields CDR1 TSWWSYY and CDR2 QGS. Trimming took off 6 bases at V and 0 bases at J, with 20 bases between the two ends. The length of the CDR3 is 17 residues. The CDR3 region is CALGDSDSWPYTDKLIF. The CDR3 DNA reads TGTGCTCTTGGCGACTCCGACTCCTGGCCGTACACCGATAAACTCATCTTT.

This clone came up a few times. V usage is TRDV1 and J usage is TRDJ1, with a tentative D call TRDD3 (6 bases). In germline, CDR1 is TSWWSYY, CDR2 QGS. Trimming shortened V by 4 bases and J by 10 bases, and 16 bases separated the two germline ends. The CDR3 has 13 amino acids. This CDR3 reads CALGAFFGGGLIF. CDR3 nucleotides: TGTGCTCTTGGGGCCTTCTTCGGGGGAGGACTCATCTTT.

This clone appeared a few times. The chain has TRDV1 and TRDJ1; 8 nucleotides line up with TRDD3. The V and J ends lost 4 bases and 10 bases, in that order; junction bases with no gene match: 17. The CDR3 runs 16 residues. Germline CDR1 reads TSWWSYY; CDR2 reads QGS. Written as DNA, the CDR3 is TGTGCTCTTGGGGGCCCCTTCCCCCGACTGGGGGCCGGACTCATCTTT. Translating gives CALGGPFPRLGAGLIF.

This chain links TRDV1 with TRDJ1; 9 bases match TRDD3. CDR1 is TSWWSYY, CDR2 QGS, per germline. There are 19 residues in the CDR3. V dropped 1 base and J dropped 2; count of bases not matched to a gene: 14. The CDR3: CALGERRVPGGWGTDKLIF. In nucleotides, the CDR3 is TGTGCTCTTGGGGAACGAAGGGTCCCTGGGGGATGGGGGACCGATAAACTCATCTTT.

This chain links TRDV1 with TRDJ1; 8 bases fit TRDD2. Germline matching of the DNA provided the J gene here, since TCRdb leaves it blank. The CDR3 is 16 amino acids. CDR1 is TSWWSYY, CDR2 QGS, per germline. Trimming took 3 bases from V and 8 from J; bases not matched to a gene: 14. The CDR3 DNA sequence: TGTGCTCTTGGGGACCCTCTTCCTACTGGTTTGCTAAAACTCATCTTT. Translation gives CALGDPLPTGLLKLIF.

The chain recombines TRDV1 with TRDJ1; TRDD3 might be the D (6 bases). The J gene was not available in TCRdb and was assigned here by matching the DNA to germline segments. This CDR3 comprises 13 residues. V shed 3 bases and J shed 10 bases, with 15 bases lying between them. Germline V gene sequence: CDR1 TSWWSYY, CDR2 QGS. CDR3 region: CALGDSSHGGLIF. The CDR3 DNA reads TGTGCTCTTGGGGACTCTTCTCATGGGGGACTCATCTTT.

In this sample, this clone turned up a few times. V and J are TRDV1 and TRDJ1, with D possibly TRDD2 on 6 matching bases. The CDR3 spans 16 residues. Looked up from germline, CDR1 is TSWWSYY and CDR2 is QGS. Trimming removed 2 bases at V and 0 bases at J, with 13 bases between. This CDR3 is CALGEILPLDTDKLIF. The CDR3 DNA reads TGTGCTCTTGGGGAAATTCTTCCTCTCGACACCGATAAACTCATCTTT.

In its sample, this clone was seen a few times. This chain links TRDV2 with TRDJ2; 9 bases map to TRDD3. V shed 0 bases and J 2 bases; nucleotides not matched to a gene: 9. The CDR3 contains 18 residues. CDR1 and CDR2 (germline): GEAIGNYY, EKD. CDR3 DNA: TGTGCCTGTGACACCTTTTACCCTGGGGGATGCTTGACAGCACAACTCTTCTTT. Translated, it gives CACDTFYPGGCLTAQLFF.

This clone was recorded a few times. The chain couples TRDV1 to TRDJ1; 8 nucleotides match TRDD3. CDR1 is TSWWSYY and CDR2 is QGS in the germline V gene. There are 20 residues in the CDR3. V lost 2 bases, J lost 0 bases, and 17 bases stayed unmatched. This chain's CDR3 is CALGENQILSWGTYTDKLIF. In nucleotides, the CDR3 is TGTGCTCTTGGGGAAAATCAAATTCTGTCCTGGGGGACATACACCGATAAACTCATCTTT.

V usage is TRDV1 and J usage is TRDJ1; D not certain. The germline V and J ends were trimmed by 2 bases and 4 bases, with 17 bases remaining between them. This CDR3 spans 16 amino acids. CDR1 and CDR2 (germline): TSWWSYY, QGS. The CDR3 DNA sequence: TGTGCTCTTGGGGAATTAGCGTGGGTGCCCCTCGATAAACTCATCTTT. It codes for CALGELAWVPLDKLIF.

The J gene is given as TRDJ1, and the V gene is not called; the listed D gene, TRDD3, was not tested against the DNA. The CDR3 runs 25 residues. The CDR3 spells CALGELEKHGLPTSGGSGVADKLIF. The CDR3 nucleotides read TGTGCTCTTGGGGAACTAGAGAAGCACGGCCTTCCTACGTCTGGGGGATCTGGGGTCGCCGATAAACTCATCTTT.

Relative to its sample, this clone is medium-sized. V is TRDV2 and J is TRDJ1, with 10 positions matching TRDD3. V gave up 1 base and J gave up 10 bases; unmatched junction bases: 11. CDR1 GEAIGNYY and CDR2 EKD come from the germline V gene. This CDR3 region has 15 residues. CDR3 bases: TGTGCCTGTGACACGGGACTGGGGGATCTGTATGGACTCATCTTT. Protein product: CACDTGLGDLYGLIF.

This clone was observed a handful of times. The chain has TRDV1 and TRDJ1; D not resolved. CDR3 length: 16 amino acids. V lost 1 base and J 4 bases, leaving 16 bases between the germline ends. The germline gives CDR1 TSWWSYY, CDR2 QGS. The chain's CDR3 is CALGERASGWVDKLIF. The DNA for the CDR3 is TGTGCTCTTGGGGAACGGGCAAGTGGTTGGGTCGATAAACTCATCTTT.

This clone was seen a few times. This rearrangement joins TRDV1 to TRDJ1, with D possibly matching TRDD3 (10 bases). This CDR3 is built from 25 residues. V was cut by 0 bases and J by 0 bases, with 38 bases left in between. CDR1 and CDR2 from the germline V gene are TSWWSYY and QGS. CDR3 DNA: TGTGCTCTTGGGGAACTAGATTCCTTCCTACCTCCCTATGTACTGGGGGATCCGTACACCGATAAACTCATCTTT. It is translated as CALGELDSFLPPYVLGDPYTDKLIF.

This clone was counted only a few times. The rearrangement links TRDV1 to TRDJ1; the match to TRDD3 covers 9 bases. J gave up 0 bases and V 5 bases, and 13 bases lay outside the gene matches. CDR1 and CDR2 (germline): TSWWSYY, QGS. CDR3 length: 18 amino acids. CDR3 region: CALGSFPTGGRYTDKLIF. CDR3 DNA sequence: TGTGCTCTTGGGTCCTTTCCTACTGGGGGACGCTACACCGATAAACTCATCTTT.

This clone showed up just a few times. V and J are TRDV1 and TRDJ1; 12 bases match TRDD3. V gave up 0 bases and J gave up 1 base; unmatched junction bases: 9. Germline V gene lookup returns CDR1 TSWWSYY and CDR2 QGS. The CDR3 runs to 19 residues. CDR3: CALGELLVLGDTGTDKLIF. CDR3 DNA sequence: TGTGCTCTTGGGGAACTTCTAGTACTGGGGGATACAGGCACCGATAAACTCATCTTT.

The V call is TRDV1, the J call TRDJ1; a weak D match, TRDD3 (6 bases). CDR1 TSWWSYY and CDR2 QGS come from the germline V gene. Trimming took off 0 bases at V and 0 bases at J, with 14 bases between the two ends. The CDR3 totals 17 residues. The CDR3 region has the DNA TGTGCTCTTGGGGAACTACCTGGGGCCCCGTACACCGATAAACTCATCTTT. Translation: CALGELPGAPYTDKLIF.

For the J gene the call is TRDJ1; the V gene lacks a call; the table's D call, TRDD3, was not checked against the DNA. This CDR3 is 15 amino acids long. CDR3 in amino acids: CALGELPRPHDKLIF. The CDR3 coding sequence is TGTGCTCTTGGGGAACTCCCCCGGCCCCACGATAAACTCATCTTT.

By sample fraction, this clone is medium-sized. The chain recombines TRDV2 with TRDJ1, with 12 bases identical to TRDD3. The CDR3 is 14 amino acids. The germline gives CDR1 GEAIGNYY, CDR2 EKD. V trimming: 6 bases; J trimming: 4 bases; junction bases outside the gene matches: 5. DNA for the CDR3: TGTGCCTGTTATACTGGGGGATACTTCGATAAACTCATCTTT. It is translated as CACYTGGYFDKLIF.

The rearrangement joins TRDV1 to TRDJ1; D unresolved. Trimming stripped 0 bases from V and 1 base from J, with 9 bases between. This CDR3 region has 15 residues. Germline CDR1 reads TSWWSYY; CDR2 reads QGS. CDR3: CALGELTRRTDKLIF. CDR3 coding DNA: TGTGCTCTTGGGGAACTAACTCGGCGCACCGATAAACTCATCTTT.

The genes are TRDV1 and TRDJ1, with 8 nucleotides matching TRDD2. The CDR3 consists of 26 residues. Per the germline V gene, CDR1 is TSWWSYY and CDR2 is QGS. Losses at the gene ends were 0 bases for V and 0 bases for J; bases not matched to a gene: 33. CDR3 sequence reads: CALGELVPLARGAFLWKSPYTDKLIF. CDR3 sequence (DNA): TGTGCTCTTGGGGAACTTGTTCCACTAGCGCGGGGGGCCTTCCTATGGAAGAGCCCGTACACCGATAAACTCATCTTT.

This clone was seen only a few times. This chain connects TRDV1 to TRDJ1, with 10 positions matching TRDD3. With V trimmed by 0 bases and J by 9 bases, 13 bases remained unmatched. Germline CDR1 is TSWWSYY and CDR2 is QGS. The CDR3 covers 17 residues. The CDR3 loop is CALGELVRGGYISELIF. The CDR3 DNA reads as TGTGCTCTTGGGGAACTAGTCCGTGGGGGATACATAAGCGAACTCATCTTT.

The chain links TRDV2 to TRDJ3; TRDD3 aligns across 8 bases. Germline loops: CDR1 GEAIGNYY, CDR2 EKD. With V trimmed by 4 bases and J by 0 bases, 7 bases remained unmatched. CDR3 length: 18 amino acids. CDR3 sequence: CACEGTGGSSWDTRQMFF. The CDR3 DNA is TGTGCCTGTGAAGGAACTGGGGGGAGCTCCTGGGACACCCGACAGATGTTTTTC.

There are a few counts of this clone. The chain uses TRDV1 and TRDJ1, with TRDD3 identical over 7 bases. Germline values: CDR1 TSWWSYY, CDR2 QGS. V was pared by 6 bases and J by 2 bases, with 27 bases of the junction left unmatched. The CDR3 sequence is 21 residues long. In nucleotides, the CDR3 is TGTGCTCTTGGACACGGTACTAACTGGGGTCGCCAGGGGCGTGTAACCGATAAACTCATCTTT. It is translated as CALGHGTNWGRQGRVTDKLIF.

This chain joins TRAV29/DV5 and TRDJ1; 10 nucleotides match TRDD3. CDR3 length: 16 amino acids. In germline, CDR1 is NSMFDY, CDR2 ISSIKDK. Trimming removed 3 bases from V and 2 bases from J; junction bases left unmatched: 10. CDR3 coding DNA: TGTGCAGCAACGGGTCGGGGGATACGCGCTACCGATAAACTCATCTTT. It codes for CAATGRGIRATDKLIF. Together with reference TRAV29/DV5 and TRDJ1, the CDR3 gives the full variable domain: DQQVKQNSPSLSVQEGRISILNCDYTNSMFDYFLWYKKYPAEGPTFLISISSIKDKNEDGRFTVFLNKSAKHLSLHIVPSQPGDSAVYFCAATGRGIRATDKLIFGKGTRVTVEP.